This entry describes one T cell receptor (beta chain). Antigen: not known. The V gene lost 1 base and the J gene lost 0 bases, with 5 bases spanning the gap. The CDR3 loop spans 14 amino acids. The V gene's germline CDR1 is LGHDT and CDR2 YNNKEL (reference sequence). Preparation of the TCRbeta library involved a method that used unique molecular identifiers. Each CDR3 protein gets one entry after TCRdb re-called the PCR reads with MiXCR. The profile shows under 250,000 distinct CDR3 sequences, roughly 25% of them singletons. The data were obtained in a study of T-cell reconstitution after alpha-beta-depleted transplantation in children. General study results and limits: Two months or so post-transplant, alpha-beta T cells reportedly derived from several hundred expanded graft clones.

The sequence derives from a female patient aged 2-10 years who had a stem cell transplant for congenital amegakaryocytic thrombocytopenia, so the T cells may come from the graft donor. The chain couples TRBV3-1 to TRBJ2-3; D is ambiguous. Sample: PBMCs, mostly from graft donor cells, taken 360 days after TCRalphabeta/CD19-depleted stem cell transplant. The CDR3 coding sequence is TGTGCCAGCAGCCAAGTAGTCAGCACAGATACGCAGTATTTT. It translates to CASSQVVSTDTQYF.